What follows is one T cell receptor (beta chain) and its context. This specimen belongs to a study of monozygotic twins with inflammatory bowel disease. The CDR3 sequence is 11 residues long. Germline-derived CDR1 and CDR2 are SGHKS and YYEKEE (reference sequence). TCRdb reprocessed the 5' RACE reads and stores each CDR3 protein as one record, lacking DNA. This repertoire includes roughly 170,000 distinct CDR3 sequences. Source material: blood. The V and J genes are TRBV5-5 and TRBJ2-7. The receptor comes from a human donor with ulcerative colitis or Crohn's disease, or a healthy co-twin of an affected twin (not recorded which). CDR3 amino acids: CASSSRAEQYF.